The T cell receptor (beta chain) under discussion was sequenced for a study of T cell responses to AZD1222 COVID-19 vaccine. The CDR3 consists of 16 residues. CDR1 and CDR2 (germline): ENHRY, SYGVKD. The ends lost 0 bases at V and 1 base at J; junction bases unmatched: 3. Clones were read by immunoSEQ multiplex PCR, and TCRdb kept only the in-frame ones, dropping some. The sample records 180,000 or so clones, 85% to 90% being singletons. The rearrangement joins TRBV10-3 to TRBJ2-4; 7 bases are a match to TRBD2. The clonotype originates from an adult in good health. The sample in question was peripheral blood, obtained on day 0 of AZD1222 vaccination. The CDR3 loop reads CAISESSGTAKNIQYF. CDR3 in DNA: TGTGCCATCAGTGAGTCAAGCGGGACGGCCAAAAACATTCAGTACTTC.